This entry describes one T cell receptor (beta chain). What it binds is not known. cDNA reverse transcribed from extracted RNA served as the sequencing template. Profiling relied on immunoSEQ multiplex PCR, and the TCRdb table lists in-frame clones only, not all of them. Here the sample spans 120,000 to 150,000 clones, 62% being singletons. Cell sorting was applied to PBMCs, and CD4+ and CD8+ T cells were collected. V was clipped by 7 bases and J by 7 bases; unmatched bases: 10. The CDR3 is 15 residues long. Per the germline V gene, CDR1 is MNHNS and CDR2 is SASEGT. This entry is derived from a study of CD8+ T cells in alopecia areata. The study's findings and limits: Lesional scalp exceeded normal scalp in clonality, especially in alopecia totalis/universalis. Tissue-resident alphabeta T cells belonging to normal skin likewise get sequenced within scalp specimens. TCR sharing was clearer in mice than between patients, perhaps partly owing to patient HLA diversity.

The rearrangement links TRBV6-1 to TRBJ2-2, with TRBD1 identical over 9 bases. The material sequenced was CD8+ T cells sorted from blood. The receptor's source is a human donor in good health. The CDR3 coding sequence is TGTGCCAGCAACCCCTACAGGGGGCAAAACGGGGAGCTGTTTTTT. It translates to CASNPYRGQNGELFF.